The entry that follows covers one T cell receptor (beta chain) sequence. In the original workflow: Reference gene primer amplification gave nucleated cell count estimates. Assay used: immunoSEQ multiplex PCR; TCRdb lists only in-frame clones, some missing. That table furnishes V, J and clone size, whereas the DNA furnished D and trimming. In the table there are under 150,000 clones, 75% to 90% of which are singletons. The CDR3 is 16 amino acids. Trimming pared 4 bases from V and 2 bases from J, leaving 17 bases between. Germline loops: CDR1 LGHDT, CDR2 YNNKEL (reference sequence). The sample is drawn from a study of blood T cell repertoires in COVID-19. Study details: The origin of the acute and convalescent COVID-19 samples was the United States, Italy and Spain.

The TCR sequence derives from a man aged 45-65 years with active COVID-19. Sequencing used peripheral blood. The chain employs TRBV3-1 (or the pseudogene TRBV3-2) and TRBJ1-2, with unresolved D. The CDR3 loop is CASSPTPYRENYGYTF. CDR3 nucleotide sequence: TGTGCCAGCAGCCCAACCCCATATCGAGAGAACTATGGCTACACCTTC.